A single T cell receptor (beta chain) is shown here with its context. Its antigen is not identified. This specimen belongs to a study of cytomegalovirus exposure and HLA in healthy donors. Study-level results: A later analysis showed TCR association rates differing by HLA locus, peaking at DRB1 and lowest at HLA-C.

A multiplex PCR was run with 60 Vbeta primers and 13 Jbeta primers. Profiling relied on immunoSEQ multiplex PCR, and the TCRdb table lists in-frame clones only, not all of them. Found here are some 150,000 clones, approximately 70% of them singletons; the top ten hold 1.5% to 2%. The receptor was derived from a woman aged 25 to 39 in good health and CMV-seronegative. Sequenced sample: PBMCs.

The CDR3 loop is CATRRDYPYEQYF. DNA of the CDR3: TGTGCCACCCGCCGGGACTACCCCTACGAGCAGTACTTC. This chain links TRBV27 with TRBJ2-7; 7 bases are a match to TRBD2. The trim removed 10 bases at V and 2 bases at J, leaving 8 bases unmatched. This CDR3 contains 13 residues. The germline gives CDR1 MNHEY, CDR2 SMNVEV (reference sequence).